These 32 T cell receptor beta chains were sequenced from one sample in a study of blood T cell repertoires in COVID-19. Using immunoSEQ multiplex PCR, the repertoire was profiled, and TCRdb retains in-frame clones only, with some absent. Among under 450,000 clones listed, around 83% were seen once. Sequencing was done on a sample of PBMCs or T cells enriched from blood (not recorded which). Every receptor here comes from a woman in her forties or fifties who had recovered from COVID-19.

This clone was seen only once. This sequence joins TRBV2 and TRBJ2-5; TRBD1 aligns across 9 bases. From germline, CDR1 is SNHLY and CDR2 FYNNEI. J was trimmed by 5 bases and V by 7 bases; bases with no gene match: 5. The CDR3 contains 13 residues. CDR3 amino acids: CASNIDRGETQYF. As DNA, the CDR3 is TGTGCCAGCAACATAGACAGGGGGGAGACCCAGTACTTC.

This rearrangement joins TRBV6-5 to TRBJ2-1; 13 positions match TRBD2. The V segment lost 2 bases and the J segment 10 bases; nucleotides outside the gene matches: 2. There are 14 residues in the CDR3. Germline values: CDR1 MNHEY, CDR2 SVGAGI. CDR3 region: CASSYGTSGIEQFF. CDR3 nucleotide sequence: TGTGCCAGCAGTTACGGGACTAGCGGGATAGAGCAGTTCTTC.

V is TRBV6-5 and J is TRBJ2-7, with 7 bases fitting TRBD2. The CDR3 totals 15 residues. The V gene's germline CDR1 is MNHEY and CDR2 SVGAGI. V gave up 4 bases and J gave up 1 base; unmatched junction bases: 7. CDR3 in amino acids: CASSWTSDASYEQYF. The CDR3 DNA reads TGTGCCAGCAGTTGGACTAGTGACGCGTCCTACGAGCAGTACTTC.

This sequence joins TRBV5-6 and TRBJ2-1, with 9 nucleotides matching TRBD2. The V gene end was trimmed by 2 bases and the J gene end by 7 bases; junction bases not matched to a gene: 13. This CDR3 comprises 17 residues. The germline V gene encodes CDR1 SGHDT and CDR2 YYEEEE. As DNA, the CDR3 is TGTGCCAGCAGCTTCGCCCTGGGGAGCGGGGGGAAAAATGAGCAGTTCTTC. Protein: CASSFALGSGGKNEQFF.

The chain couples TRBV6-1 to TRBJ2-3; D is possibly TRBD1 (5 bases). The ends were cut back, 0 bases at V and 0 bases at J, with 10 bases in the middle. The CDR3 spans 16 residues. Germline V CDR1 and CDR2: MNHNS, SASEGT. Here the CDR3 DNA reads TGTGCCAGCAGTGAAGCGGGGCAGGGAAGCACAGATACGCAGTATTTT. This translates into CASSEAGQGSTDTQYF.

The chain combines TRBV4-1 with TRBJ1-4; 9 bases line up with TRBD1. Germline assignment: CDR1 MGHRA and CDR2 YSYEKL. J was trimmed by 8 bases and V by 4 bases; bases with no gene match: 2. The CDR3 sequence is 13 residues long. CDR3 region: CASSLDRGEKLFF. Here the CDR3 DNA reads TGCGCCAGCAGCCTAGACAGGGGGGAAAAACTGTTTTTT.

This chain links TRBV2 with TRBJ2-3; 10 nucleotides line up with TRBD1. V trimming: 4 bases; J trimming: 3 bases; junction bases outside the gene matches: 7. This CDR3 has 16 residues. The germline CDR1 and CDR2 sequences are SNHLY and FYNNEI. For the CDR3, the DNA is TGTGCCAGCAGTGTTGGGACAGGGGCCCCAACAGATACGCAGTATTTT. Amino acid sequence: CASSVGTGAPTDTQYF.

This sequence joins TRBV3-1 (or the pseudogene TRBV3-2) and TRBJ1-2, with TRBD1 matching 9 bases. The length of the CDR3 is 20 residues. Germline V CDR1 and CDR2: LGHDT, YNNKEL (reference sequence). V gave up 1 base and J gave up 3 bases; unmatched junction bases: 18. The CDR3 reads CASSQVTGQGNEPPDYGYTF. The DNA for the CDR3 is TGTGCCAGCAGCCAAGTCACGGGACAGGGAAATGAACCCCCCGACTATGGCTACACCTTC.

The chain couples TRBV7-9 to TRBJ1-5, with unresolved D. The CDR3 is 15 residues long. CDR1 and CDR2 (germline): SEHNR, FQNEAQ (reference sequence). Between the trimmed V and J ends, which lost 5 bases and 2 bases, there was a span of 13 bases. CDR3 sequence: CASSTSGKGNQPQHF. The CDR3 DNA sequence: TGTGCCAGCAGCACATCGGGAAAGGGCAATCAGCCCCAGCATTTT. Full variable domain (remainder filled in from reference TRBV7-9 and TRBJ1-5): DTGVSQNPRHKITKRGQNVTFRCDPISEHNRLYWYRQTLGQGPEFLTYFQNEAQLEKSRLLSDRFSAERPKGSFSTLEIQRTEQGDSAMYLCASSTSGKGNQPQHFGDGTRLSIL.

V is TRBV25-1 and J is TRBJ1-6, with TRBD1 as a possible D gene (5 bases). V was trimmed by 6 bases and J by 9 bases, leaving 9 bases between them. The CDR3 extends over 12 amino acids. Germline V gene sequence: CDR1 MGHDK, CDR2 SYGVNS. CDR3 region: CASREQASPLHF. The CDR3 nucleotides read TGTGCCAGCAGGGAACAGGCTTCACCCCTCCACTTT.

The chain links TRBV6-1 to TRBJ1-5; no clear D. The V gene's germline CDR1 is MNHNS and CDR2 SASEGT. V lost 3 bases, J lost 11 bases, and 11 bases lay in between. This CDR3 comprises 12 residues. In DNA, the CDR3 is TGTGCCAGCAGTGATACTGGCACAGCCCAGCATTTT. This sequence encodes CASSDTGTAQHF.

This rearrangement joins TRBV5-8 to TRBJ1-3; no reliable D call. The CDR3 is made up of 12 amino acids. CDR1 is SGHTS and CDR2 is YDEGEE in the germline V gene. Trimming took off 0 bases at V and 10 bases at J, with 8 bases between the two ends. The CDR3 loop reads CASSLGLFTIYF. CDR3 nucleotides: TGTGCCAGCAGCTTGGGTCTTTTTACCATATATTTT.

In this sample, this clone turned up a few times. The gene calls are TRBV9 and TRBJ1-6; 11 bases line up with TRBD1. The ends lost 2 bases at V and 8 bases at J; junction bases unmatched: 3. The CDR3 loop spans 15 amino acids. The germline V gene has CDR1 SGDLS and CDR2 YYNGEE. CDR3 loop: CASSVGQGAYSPLHF. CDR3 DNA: TGTGCCAGCAGCGTCGGACAGGGGGCATATTCACCCCTCCACTTT.

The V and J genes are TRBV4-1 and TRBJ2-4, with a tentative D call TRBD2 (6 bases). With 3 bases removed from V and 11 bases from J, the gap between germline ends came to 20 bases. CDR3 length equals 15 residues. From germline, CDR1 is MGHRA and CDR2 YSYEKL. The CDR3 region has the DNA TGCGCCAGCAGCCAGCCGGGCGCAGGACCGGGGGTTCAGTACTTC. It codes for CASSQPGAGPGVQYF.

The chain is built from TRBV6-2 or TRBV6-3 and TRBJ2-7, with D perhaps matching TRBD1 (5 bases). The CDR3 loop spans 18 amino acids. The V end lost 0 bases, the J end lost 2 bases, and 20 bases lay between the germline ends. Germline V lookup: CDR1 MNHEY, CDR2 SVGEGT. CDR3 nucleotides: TGTGCCAGCAGTTACTCTCAGTCTCCGACAGCATTGCCCTACGAGCAGTACTTC. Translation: CASSYSQSPTALPYEQYF.

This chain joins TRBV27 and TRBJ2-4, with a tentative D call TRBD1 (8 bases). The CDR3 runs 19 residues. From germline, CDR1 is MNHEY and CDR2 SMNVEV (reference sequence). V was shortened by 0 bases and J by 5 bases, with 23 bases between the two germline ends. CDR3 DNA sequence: TGTGCCAGCAGTTTATCGGGTTCGCCCAACAGGGGGAGGGAAAACATTCAGTACTTC. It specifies CASSLSGSPNRGRENIQYF.

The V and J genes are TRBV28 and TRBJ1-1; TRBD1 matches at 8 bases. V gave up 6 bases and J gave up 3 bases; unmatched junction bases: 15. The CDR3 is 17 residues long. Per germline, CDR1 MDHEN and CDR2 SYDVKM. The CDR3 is CASRTDRGGWRHTEAFF. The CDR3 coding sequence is TGTGCCAGCAGAACTGACAGGGGAGGATGGCGTCACACTGAAGCTTTCTTT.

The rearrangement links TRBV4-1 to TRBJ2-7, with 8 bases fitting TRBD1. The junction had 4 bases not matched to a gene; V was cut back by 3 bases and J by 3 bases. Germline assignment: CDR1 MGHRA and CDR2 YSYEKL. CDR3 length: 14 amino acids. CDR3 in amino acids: CASSHGQGFYEQYF. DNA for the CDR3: TGCGCCAGCAGCCACGGACAGGGCTTCTACGAGCAGTACTTC.

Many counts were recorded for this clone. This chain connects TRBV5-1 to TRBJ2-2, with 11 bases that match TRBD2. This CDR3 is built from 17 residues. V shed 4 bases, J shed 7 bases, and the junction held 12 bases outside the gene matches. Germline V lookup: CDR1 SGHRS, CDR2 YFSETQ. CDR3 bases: TGCGCCAGCAGCCGAACGAAGACTAGCGGGGCGGTCGGGGAGCTGTTTTTT. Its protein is CASSRTKTSGAVGELFF. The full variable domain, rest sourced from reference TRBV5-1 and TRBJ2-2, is KAGVTQTPRYLIKTRGQQVTLSCSPISGHRSVSWYQQTPGQGLQFLFEYFSETQRNKGNFPGRFSGRQFSNSRSEMNVSTLELGDSALYLCASSRTKTSGAVGELFFGEGSRLTVL.

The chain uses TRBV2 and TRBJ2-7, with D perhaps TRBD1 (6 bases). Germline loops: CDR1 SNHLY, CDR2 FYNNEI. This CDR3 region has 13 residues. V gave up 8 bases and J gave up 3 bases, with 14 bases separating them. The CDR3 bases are TGTGCCAGCGGAACAGGGACCCTCTACGAGCAGTACTTC. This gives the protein CASGTGTLYEQYF.

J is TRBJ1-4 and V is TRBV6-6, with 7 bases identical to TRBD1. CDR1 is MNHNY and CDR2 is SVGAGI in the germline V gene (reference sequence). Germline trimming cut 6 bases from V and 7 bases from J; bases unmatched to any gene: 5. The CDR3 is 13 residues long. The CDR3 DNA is TGTGCCAGCAGAGACAGGGAAGGTGAAAAACTGTTTTTT. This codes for CASRDREGEKLFF.

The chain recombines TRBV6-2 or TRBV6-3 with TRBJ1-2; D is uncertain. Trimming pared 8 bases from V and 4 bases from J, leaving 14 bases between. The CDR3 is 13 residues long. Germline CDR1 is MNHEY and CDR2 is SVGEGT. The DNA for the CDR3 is TGTGCCAGCGGCCCTCCCGGGTTCTATGGCTACACCTTC. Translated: CASGPPGFYGYTF.

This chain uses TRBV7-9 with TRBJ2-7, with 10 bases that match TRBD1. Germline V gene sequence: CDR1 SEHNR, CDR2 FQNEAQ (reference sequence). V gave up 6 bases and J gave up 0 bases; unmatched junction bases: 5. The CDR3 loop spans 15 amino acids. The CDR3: CASSTGTGVSYEQYF. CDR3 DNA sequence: TGTGCCAGCAGTACCGGGACAGGGGTCTCCTACGAGCAGTACTTC. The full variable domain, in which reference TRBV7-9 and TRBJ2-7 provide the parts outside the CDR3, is DTGVSQNPRHKITKRGQNVTFRCDPISEHNRLYWYRQTLGQGPEFLTYFQNEAQLEKSRLLSDRFSAERPKGSFSTLEIQRTEQGDSAMYLCASSTGTGVSYEQYFGPGTRLTVT.

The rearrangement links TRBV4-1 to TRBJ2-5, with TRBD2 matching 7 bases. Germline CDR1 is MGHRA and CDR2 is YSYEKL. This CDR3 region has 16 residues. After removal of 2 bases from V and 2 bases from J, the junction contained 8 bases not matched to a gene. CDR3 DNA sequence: TGCGCCAGCAGCCAAAGCCCCCCAGCGGGGCAAGAGACCCAGTACTTC. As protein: CASSQSPPAGQETQYF.

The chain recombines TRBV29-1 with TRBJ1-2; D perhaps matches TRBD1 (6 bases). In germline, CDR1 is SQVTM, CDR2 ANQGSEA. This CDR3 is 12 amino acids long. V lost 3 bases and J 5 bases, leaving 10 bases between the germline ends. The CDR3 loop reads CSVEPGDYGYTF. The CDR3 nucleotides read TGCAGCGTTGAGCCAGGGGATTATGGCTACACCTTC. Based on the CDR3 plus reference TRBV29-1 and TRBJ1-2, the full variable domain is SAVISQKPSRDICQRGTSLTIQCQVDSQVTMMFWYRQQPGQSLTLIATANQGSEATYESGFVIDKFPISRPNLTFSTLTVSNMSPEDSSIYLCSVEPGDYGYTFGSGTRLTVV.

The CDR3 here is CASSSTGTGNTEAFF. Here the CDR3 DNA reads TGTGCCAGCAGCTCTACCGGGACAGGGAACACTGAAGCTTTCTTT. This sequence joins TRBV7-2 and TRBJ1-1; TRBD1 matches 8 bases. CDR3 size: 15 residues. With 4 bases clipped from V and 1 base from J, the junction kept 5 bases outside the gene matches. The germline V gene has CDR1 SGHTA and CDR2 FQGNSA.

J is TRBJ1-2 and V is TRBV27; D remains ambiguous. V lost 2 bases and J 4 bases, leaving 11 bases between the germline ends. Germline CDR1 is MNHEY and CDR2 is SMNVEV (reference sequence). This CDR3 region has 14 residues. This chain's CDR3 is CASSLDPRGYGYTF. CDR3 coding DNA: TGTGCCAGCAGTTTAGATCCGAGAGGCTATGGCTACACCTTC.

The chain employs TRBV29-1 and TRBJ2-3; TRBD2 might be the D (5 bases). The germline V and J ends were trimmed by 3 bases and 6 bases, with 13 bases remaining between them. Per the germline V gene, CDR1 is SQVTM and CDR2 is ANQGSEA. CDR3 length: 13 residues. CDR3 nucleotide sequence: TGCAGCGTTGAGGGGAGTTACACGGATACGCAGTATTTT. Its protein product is CSVEGSYTDTQYF.

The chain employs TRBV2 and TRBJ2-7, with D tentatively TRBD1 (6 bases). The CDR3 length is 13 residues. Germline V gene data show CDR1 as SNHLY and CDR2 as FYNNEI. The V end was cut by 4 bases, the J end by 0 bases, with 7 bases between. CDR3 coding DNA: TGTGCCAGCAGTGGACAGGTCTCCTACGAGCAGTACTTC. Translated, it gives CASSGQVSYEQYF.

The CDR3 coding sequence is TGTGCCAGTCGGGTCCTCGAGAATAATAATTCACCCCTCCACTTT. Residues: CASRVLENNNSPLHF. The gene calls are TRBV6-5 and TRBJ1-6; D is ambiguous. Germline CDR1 and CDR2: MNHEY and SVGAGI. CDR3 length equals 15 residues. V lost 9 bases to trimming and J lost 5 bases, with 17 bases between them.

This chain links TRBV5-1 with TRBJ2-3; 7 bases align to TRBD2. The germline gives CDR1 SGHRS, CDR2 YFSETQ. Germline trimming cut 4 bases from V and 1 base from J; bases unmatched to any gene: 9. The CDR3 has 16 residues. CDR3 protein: CASSPGASGGTDTQYF. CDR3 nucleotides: TGCGCCAGCAGCCCCGGGGCTAGCGGAGGCACAGATACGCAGTATTTT. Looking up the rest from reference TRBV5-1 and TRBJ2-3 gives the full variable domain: KAGVTQTPRYLIKTRGQQVTLSCSPISGHRSVSWYQQTPGQGLQFLFEYFSETQRNKGNFPGRFSGRQFSNSRSEMNVSTLELGDSALYLCASSPGASGGTDTQYFGPGTRLTVL.

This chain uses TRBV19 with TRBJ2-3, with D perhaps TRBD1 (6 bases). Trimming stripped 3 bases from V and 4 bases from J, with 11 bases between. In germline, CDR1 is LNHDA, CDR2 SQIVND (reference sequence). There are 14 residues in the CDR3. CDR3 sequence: CASSIDGGPDTQYF. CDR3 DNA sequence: TGTGCCAGTAGTATTGATGGGGGCCCAGATACGCAGTATTTT.